This paragraph reports one TCR beta chain. Antigen: not known. The CDR3 contains 17 residues. CDR1 and CDR2 (germline): SEHNR, FQNEAQ (reference sequence). Trimming took 4 bases from V and 0 from J; bases not matched to a gene: 8. This specimen comes from a study of graft-versus-host responses after intestinal transplantation. Some clones are missing from TCRdb's copy, which holds only in-frame ones; the method was immunoSEQ multiplex PCR. Of roughly 130,000 clones detected, around 90% appear once; the ten largest clones hold 0.15% to 0.2%. Here the sequenced sample was unstimulated CD4+ T cells sorted from spleen or lymph node cells, taken before intestinal transplant. The TCR was taken from a human donor who received an intestinal transplant. The gene calls are TRBV7-9 and TRBJ2-1, with TRBD1 matching over 8 bases. This chain's CDR3 is CASSSWTGRSSYNEQFF. The CDR3 DNA is TGTGCCAGCAGCTCGTGGACAGGGCGAAGCTCCTACAATGAGCAGTTCTTC.